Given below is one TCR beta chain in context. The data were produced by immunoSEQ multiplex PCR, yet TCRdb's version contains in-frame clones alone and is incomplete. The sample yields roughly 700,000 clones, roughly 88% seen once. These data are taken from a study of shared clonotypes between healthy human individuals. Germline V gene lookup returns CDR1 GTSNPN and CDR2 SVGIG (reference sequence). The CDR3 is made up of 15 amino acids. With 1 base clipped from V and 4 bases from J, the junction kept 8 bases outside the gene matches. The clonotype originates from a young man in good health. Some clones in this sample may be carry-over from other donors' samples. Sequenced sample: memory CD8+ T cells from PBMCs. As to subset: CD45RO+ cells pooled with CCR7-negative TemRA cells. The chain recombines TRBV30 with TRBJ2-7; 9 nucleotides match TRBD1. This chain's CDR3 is CAWSGPGQGGYEQYF. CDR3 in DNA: TGTGCCTGGAGTGGGCCGGGACAGGGTGGGTACGAGCAGTACTTC.